Below, one TCR beta chain is given with its context. Its antigen is not known. Primed by a sample-barcoded 5' primer and a J-beta primer mix, a second PCR proceeded for about 7 to 11 cycles. Through a template-switch adaptor with 12 random nucleotides, each cDNA molecule received a tag. CDR3-containing paired-end reads numbered at least 2.5 million in each sample. A single record per CDR3 protein comes from TCRdb applying MiXCR to the 5' RACE reads. The profile covers 800,000 to 1,000,000 distinct CDR3 sequences, with 40% to 60% appearing a single time and about an eighth taken by the ten largest. This entry comes from a study of blood T cells in healthy people across ages. General study points: Conclusively comparing naive with antigen-experienced cells was impossible with unsorted PBMCs. As naive T cell percentage varied, TCR beta diversity correlated strongly with it.

V shed 2 bases and J shed 2 bases, with 12 bases lying between them. The CDR3 spans 15 residues. Germline V lookup: CDR1 SQVTM, CDR2 ANQGSEA. The sample taken for sequencing was blood. V is TRBV29-1 and J is TRBJ2-2, with TRBD1 as a possible D gene (6 bases). The source is a man aged 30 to 39 in good health. This CDR3 reads CSVETAGENTGELFF. The CDR3 coding sequence is TGCAGCGTTGAAACGGCAGGGGAAAACACCGGGGAGCTGTTTTTT.